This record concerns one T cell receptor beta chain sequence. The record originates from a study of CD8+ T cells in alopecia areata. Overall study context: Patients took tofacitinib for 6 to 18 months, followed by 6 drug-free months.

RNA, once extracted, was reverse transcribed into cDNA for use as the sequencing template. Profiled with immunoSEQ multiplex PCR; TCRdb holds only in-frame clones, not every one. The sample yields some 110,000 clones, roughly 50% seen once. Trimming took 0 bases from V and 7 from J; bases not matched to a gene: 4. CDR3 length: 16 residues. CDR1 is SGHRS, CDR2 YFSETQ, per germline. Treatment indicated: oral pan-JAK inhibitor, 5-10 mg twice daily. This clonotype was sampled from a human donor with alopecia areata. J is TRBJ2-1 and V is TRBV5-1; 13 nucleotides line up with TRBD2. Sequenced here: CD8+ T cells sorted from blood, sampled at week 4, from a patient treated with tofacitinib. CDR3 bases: TGCGCCAGCAGCTTGGAGACTAGCGGGGGGCTGAATGAGCAGTTCTTC. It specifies CASSLETSGGLNEQFF.